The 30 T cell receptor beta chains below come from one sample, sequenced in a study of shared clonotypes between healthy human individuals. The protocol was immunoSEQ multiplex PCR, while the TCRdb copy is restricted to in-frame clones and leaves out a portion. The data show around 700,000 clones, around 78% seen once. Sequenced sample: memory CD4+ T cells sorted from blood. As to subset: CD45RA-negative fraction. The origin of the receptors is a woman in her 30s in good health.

The DNA for the CDR3 is TGTGCCAGCAGTTCAGACAGGGCGAACACCGGGGAGCTGTTTTTT. Its protein product is CASSSDRANTGELFF. The rearrangement links TRBV6-5 to TRBJ2-2; 7 nucleotides line up with TRBD1. The V and J ends lost 4 bases and 0 bases, in that order; junction bases with no gene match: 2. The CDR3 has 15 amino acids. CDR1 is MNHEY, CDR2 SVGAGI, per germline.

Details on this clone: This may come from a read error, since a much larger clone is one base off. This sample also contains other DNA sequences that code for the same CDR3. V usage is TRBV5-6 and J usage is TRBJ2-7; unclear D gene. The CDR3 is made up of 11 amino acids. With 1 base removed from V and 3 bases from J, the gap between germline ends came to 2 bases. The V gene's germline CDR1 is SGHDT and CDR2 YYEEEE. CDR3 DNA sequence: TGTGCCAGCAGCTTGTACTACGAGCAGTACTTC. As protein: CASSLYYEQYF.

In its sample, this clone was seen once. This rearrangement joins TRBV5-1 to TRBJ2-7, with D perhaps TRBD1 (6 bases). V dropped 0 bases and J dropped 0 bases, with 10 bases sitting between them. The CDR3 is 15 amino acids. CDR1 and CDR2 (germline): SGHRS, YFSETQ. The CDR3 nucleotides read TGCGCCAGCAGCTTGGGAGGGGGAACCTCCTACGAGCAGTACTTC. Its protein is CASSLGGGTSYEQYF.

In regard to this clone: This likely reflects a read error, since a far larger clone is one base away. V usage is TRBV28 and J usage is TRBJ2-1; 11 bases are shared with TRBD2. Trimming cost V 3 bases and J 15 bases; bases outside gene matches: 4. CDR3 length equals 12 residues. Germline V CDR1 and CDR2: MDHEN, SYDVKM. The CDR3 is CASSFRTSGPFF. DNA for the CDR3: TGTGCCAGCAGTTTTCGGACTAGCGGGCCGTTCTTC.

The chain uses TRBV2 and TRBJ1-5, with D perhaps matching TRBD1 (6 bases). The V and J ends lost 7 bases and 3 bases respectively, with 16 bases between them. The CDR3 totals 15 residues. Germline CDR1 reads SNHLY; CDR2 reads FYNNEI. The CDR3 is CASTSQGPLNQPQHF. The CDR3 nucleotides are TGTGCCAGCACCTCCCAGGGGCCCCTCAATCAGCCCCAGCATTTT.

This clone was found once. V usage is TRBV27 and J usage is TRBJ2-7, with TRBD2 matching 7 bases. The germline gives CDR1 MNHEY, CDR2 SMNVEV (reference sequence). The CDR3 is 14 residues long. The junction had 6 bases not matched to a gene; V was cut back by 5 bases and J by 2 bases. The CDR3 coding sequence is TGTGCCAGCAGTCTCACCGGGACTACCTACGAGCAGTACTTC. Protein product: CASSLTGTTYEQYF.

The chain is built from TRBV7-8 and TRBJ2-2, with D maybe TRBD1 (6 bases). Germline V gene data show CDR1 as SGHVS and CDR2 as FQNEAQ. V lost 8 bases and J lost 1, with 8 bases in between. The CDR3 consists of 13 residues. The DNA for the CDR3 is TGTGCCAGCGGACAGATGAACACCGGGGAGCTGTTTTTT. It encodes CASGQMNTGELFF.

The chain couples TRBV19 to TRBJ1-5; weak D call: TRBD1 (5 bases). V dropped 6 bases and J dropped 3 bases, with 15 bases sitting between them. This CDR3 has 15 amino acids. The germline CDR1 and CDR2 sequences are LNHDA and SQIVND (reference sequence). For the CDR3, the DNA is TGTGCCAGTAGGGGGATGGGGACCGTCAATCAGCCCCAGCATTTT. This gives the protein CASRGMGTVNQPQHF.

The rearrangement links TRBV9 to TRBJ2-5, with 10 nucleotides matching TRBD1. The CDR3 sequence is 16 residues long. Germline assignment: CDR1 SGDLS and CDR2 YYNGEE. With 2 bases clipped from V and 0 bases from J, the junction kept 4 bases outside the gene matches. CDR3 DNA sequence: TGTGCCAGCAGCGTTGGGACAGGGGCGAACCAAGAGACCCAGTACTTC. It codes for CASSVGTGANQETQYF. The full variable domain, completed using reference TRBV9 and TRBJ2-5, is DSGVTQTPKHLITATGQRVTLRCSPRSGDLSVYWYQQSLDQGLQFLIQYYNGEERAKGNILERFSAQQFPDLHSELNLSSLELGDSALYFCASSVGTGANQETQYFGPGTRLLVL.

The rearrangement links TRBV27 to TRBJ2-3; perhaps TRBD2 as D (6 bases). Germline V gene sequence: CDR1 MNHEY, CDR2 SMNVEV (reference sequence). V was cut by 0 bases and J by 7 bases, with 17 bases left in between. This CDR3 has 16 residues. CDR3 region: CASSLSPGVGRHTQYF. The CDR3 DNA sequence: TGTGCCAGCAGTTTATCCCCGGGGGTTGGTCGCCATACGCAGTATTTT.

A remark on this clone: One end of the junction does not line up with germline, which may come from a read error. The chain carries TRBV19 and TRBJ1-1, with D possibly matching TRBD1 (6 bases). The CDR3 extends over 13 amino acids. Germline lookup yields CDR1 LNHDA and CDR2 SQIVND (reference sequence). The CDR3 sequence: CASSVRGNTEVFF. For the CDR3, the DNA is TGTGCCAGTAGTGTCAGGGGCAACACTGAAGTTTTCTTT. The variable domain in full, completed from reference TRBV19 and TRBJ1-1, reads DGGITQSPKYLFRKEGQNVTLSCEQNLNHDAMYWYRQDPGQGLRLIYYSQIVNDFQKGDIAEGYSVSREKKESFPLTVTSAQKNPTAFYLCASSVRGNTEVFFGQGTRLTVV.

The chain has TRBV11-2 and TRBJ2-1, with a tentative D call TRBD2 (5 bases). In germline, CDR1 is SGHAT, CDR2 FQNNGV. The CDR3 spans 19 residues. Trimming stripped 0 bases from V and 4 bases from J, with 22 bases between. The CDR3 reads CASSLDYLALSPQYNEQFF. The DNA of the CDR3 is TGTGCCAGCAGCTTAGATTACCTAGCACTTTCTCCACAATACAATGAGCAGTTCTTC.

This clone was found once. The CDR3 nucleotides read TGTGCCAGCTCGCAAGGGGATGAAGCTTTCTTT. This codes for CASSQGDEAFF. V and J are TRBV18 and TRBJ1-1, with D perhaps TRBD1 (5 bases). The V end was cut by 6 bases, the J end by 7 bases, with 9 bases between. In germline, CDR1 is KGHSH, CDR2 LQKENI. There are 11 residues in the CDR3.

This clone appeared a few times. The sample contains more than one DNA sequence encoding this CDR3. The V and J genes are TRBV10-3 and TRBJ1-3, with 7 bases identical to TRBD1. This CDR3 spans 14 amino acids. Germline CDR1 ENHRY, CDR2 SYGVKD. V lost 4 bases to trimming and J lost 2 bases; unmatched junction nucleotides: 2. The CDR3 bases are TGTGCCATCAGTGGAACAGGGGCTGGAAACACCATATATTTT. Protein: CAISGTGAGNTIYF.

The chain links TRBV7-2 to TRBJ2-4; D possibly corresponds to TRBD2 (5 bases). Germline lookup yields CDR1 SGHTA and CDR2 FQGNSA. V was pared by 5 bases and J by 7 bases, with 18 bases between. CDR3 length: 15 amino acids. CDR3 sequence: CASSTLTRGGNIQYF. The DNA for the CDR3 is TGTGCCAGCAGCACGCTAACCCGGGGTGGGAACATTCAGTACTTC. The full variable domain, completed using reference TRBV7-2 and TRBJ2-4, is GAGVSQSPSNKVTEKGKDVELRCDPISGHTALYWYRQSLGQGLEFLIYFQGNSAPDKSGLPSDRFSAERTGGSVSTLTIQRTQQEDSAVYLCASSTLTRGGNIQYFGAGTRLSVL.

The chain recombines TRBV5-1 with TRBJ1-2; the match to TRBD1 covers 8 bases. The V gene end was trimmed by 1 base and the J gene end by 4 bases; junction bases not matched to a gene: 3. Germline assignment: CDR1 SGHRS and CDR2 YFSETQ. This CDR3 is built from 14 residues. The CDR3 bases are TGCGCCAGCAGCTTGCAGGGGGCCGGCTATGGCTACACCTTC. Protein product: CASSLQGAGYGYTF.

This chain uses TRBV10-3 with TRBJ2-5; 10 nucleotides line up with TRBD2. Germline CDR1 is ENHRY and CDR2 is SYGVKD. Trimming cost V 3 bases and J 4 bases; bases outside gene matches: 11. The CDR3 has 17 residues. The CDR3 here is CAISDSASGRMGETQYF. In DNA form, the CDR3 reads TGTGCCATCAGTGACTCTGCTAGCGGGAGAATGGGAGAGACCCAGTACTTC.

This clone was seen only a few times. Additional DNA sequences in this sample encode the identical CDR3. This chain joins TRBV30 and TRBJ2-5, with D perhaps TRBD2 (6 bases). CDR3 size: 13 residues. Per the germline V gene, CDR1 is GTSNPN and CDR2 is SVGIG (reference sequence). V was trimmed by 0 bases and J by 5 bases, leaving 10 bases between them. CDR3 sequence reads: CAWSVGGTETQYF. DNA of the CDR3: TGTGCCTGGAGTGTAGGCGGGACGGAGACCCAGTACTTC.

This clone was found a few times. The CDR3 loop reads CASRIGGASGSYNEQFF. CDR3 DNA: TGTGCCAGCCGAATAGGTGGGGCTAGCGGGAGCTACAATGAGCAGTTCTTC. This sequence joins TRBV11-1 and TRBJ2-1, with 10 bases lining up with TRBD2. This CDR3 spans 17 amino acids. V dropped 8 bases and J dropped 3; count of bases not matched to a gene: 13. Germline lookup yields CDR1 SGHAT and CDR2 FQDESV (reference sequence).

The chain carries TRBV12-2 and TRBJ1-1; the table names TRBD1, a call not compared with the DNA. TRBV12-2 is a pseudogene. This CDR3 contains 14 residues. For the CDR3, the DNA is TGTGCAAGTCGCTTATACCAGGGGAGCACTGAAGCTTTCTTT. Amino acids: CASRLYQGSTEAFF.

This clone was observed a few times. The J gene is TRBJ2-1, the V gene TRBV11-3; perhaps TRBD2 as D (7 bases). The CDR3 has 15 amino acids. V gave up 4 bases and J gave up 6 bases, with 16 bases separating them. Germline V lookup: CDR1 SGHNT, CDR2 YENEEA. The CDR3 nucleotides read TGTGCCAGCAGCTCGCTGGGCGGGGGCTCCAATGAGCAGTTCTTC. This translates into CASSSLGGGSNEQFF.

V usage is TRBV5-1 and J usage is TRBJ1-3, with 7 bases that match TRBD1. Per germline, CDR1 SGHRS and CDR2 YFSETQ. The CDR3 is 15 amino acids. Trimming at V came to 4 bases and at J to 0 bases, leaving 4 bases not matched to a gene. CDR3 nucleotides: TGCGCCAGCAGCACCACAGGGGACTCTGGAAACACCATATATTTT. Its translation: CASSTTGDSGNTIYF.

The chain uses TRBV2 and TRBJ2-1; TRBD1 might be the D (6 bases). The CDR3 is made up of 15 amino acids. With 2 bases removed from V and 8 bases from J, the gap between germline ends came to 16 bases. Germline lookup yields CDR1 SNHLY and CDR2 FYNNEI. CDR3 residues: CASSESARGRYEQFF. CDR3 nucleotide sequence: TGTGCCAGCAGTGAATCGGCCAGGGGACGATATGAGCAGTTCTTC.

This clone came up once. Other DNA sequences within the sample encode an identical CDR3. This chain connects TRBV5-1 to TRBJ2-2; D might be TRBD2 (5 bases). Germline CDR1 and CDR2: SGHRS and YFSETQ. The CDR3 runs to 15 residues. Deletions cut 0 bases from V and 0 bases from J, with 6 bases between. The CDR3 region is CASSLAGTNTGELFF. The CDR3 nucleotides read TGCGCCAGCAGCTTGGCCGGGACGAACACCGGGGAGCTGTTTTTT. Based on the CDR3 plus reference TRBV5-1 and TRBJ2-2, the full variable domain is KAGVTQTPRYLIKTRGQQVTLSCSPISGHRSVSWYQQTPGQGLQFLFEYFSETQRNKGNFPGRFSGRQFSNSRSEMNVSTLELGDSALYLCASSLAGTNTGELFFGEGSRLTVL.

CDR3 nucleotides: TGTGCCAGAGGACTAGCAGTATTTACAGATACGCAGTATTTT. Translated: CARGLAVFTDTQYF. The chain links TRBV14 to TRBJ2-3; 8 bases are shared with TRBD2. Germline CDR1 reads SGHDN; CDR2 reads FVKESK. The CDR3 is 14 residues long. V gave up 9 bases and J gave up 3 bases; unmatched junction bases: 8.

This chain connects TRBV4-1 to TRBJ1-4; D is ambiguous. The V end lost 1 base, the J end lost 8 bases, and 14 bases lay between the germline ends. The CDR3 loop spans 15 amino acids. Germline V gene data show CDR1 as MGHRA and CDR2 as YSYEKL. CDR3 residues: CASSQGRSINEKLFF. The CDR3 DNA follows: TGCGCCAGCAGCCAAGGGAGATCAATAAACGAAAAACTGTTTTTT.

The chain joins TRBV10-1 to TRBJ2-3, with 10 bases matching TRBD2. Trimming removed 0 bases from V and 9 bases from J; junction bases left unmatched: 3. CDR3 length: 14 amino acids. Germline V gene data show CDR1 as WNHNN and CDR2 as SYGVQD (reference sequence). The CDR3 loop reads CASSESAGGKTQYF. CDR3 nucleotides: TGCGCCAGCAGTGAGTCAGCGGGAGGGAAAACGCAGTATTTT.

The CDR3: CASSSPPSQRGYTF. For the CDR3, the DNA is TGTGCCAGCAGTTCCCCCCCCAGTCAGCGTGGCTACACCTTC. The V call is TRBV28, the J call TRBJ1-2, with no clear D. V gave up 4 bases and J gave up 7 bases, with 16 bases separating them. Germline V gene sequence: CDR1 MDHEN, CDR2 SYDVKM. This CDR3 has 14 amino acids.

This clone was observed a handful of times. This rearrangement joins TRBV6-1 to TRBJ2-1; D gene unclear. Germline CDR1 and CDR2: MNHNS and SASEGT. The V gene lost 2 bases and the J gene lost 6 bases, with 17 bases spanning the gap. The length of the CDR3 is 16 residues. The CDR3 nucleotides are TGTGCCAGCAGTGAAACGTGGCAGATTGACCCCAATGAGCAGTTCTTC. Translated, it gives CASSETWQIDPNEQFF.

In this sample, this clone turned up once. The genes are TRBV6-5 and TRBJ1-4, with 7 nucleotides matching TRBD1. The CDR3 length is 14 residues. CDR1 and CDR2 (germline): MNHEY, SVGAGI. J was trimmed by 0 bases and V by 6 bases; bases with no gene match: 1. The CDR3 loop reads CASRQGSTNEKLFF. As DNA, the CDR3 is TGTGCCAGCAGACAGGGGTCAACTAATGAAAAACTGTTTTTT.